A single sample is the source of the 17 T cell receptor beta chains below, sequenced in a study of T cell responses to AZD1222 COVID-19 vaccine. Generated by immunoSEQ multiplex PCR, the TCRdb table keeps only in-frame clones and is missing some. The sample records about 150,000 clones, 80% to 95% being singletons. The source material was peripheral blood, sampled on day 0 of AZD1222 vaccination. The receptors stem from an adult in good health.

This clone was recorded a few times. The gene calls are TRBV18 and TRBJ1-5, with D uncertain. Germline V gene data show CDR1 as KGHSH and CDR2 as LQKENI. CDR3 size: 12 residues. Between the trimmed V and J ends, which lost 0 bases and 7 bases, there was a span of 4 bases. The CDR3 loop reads CASSPPQQPQHF. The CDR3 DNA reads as TGTGCCAGCTCACCACCTCAACAGCCCCAGCATTTT.

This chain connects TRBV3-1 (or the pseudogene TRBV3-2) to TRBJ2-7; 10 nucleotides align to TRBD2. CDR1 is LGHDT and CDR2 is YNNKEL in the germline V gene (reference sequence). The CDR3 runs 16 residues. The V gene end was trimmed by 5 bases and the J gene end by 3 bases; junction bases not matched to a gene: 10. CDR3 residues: CASSSLGVAGGYEQYF. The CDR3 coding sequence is TGTGCCAGCAGCTCCCTTGGGGTAGCGGGGGGCTACGAGCAGTACTTC.

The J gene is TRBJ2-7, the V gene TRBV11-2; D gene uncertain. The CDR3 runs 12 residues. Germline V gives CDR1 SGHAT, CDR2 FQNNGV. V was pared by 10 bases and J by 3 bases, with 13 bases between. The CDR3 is CAILGHFYEQYF. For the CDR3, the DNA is TGTGCCATTCTAGGGCACTTCTACGAGCAGTACTTC.

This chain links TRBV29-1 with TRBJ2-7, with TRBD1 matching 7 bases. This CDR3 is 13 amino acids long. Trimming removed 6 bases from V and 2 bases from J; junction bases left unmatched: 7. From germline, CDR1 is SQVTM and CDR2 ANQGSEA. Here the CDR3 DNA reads TGCAGCGTCCTAACGGGACAGACCTACGAGCAGTACTTC. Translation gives CSVLTGQTYEQYF.

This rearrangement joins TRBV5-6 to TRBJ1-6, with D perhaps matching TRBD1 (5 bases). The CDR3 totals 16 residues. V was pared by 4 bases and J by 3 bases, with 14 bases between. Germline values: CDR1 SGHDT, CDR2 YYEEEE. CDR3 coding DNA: TGTGCCAGCAGCCCGGGTGGGGCCGGCTATAATTCACCCCTCCACTTT. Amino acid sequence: CASSPGGAGYNSPLHF. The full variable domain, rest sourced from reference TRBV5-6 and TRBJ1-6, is DAGVTQSPTHLIKTRGQQVTLRCSPKSGHDTVSWYQQALGQGPQFIFQYYEEEERQRGNFPDRFSGHQFPNYSSELNVNALLLGDSALYLCASSPGGAGYNSPLHFGNGTRLTVT.

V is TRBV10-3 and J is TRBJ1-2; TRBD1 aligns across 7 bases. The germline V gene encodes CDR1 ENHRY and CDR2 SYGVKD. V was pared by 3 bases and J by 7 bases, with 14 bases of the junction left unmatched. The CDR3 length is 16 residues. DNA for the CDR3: TGTGCCATCAGTGAATCCCACGGGACAGCTCTCATTGGCTACACCTTC. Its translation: CAISESHGTALIGYTF.

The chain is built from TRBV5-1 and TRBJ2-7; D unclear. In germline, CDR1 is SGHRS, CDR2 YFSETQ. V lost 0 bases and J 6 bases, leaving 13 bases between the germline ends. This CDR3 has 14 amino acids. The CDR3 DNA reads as TGCGCCAGCAGCTTGGCCTTACAAGAGTCCGAGCAGTACTTC. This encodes CASSLALQESEQYF. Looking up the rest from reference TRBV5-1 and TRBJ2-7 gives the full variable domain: KAGVTQTPRYLIKTRGQQVTLSCSPISGHRSVSWYQQTPGQGLQFLFEYFSETQRNKGNFPGRFSGRQFSNSRSEMNVSTLELGDSALYLCASSLALQESEQYFGPGTRLTVT.

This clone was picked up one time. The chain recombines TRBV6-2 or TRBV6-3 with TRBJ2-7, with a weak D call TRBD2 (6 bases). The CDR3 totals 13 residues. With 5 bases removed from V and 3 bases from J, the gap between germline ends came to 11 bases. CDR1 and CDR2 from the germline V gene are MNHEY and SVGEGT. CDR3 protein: CASSNNGGYEQYF. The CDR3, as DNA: TGTGCCAGCAGTAACAACGGGGGCTACGAGCAGTACTTC.

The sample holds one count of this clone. This CDR3 is CASTGGSTDTQYF. The CDR3 DNA sequence: TGCGCCAGTACTGGCGGGAGTACAGATACGCAGTATTTT. The rearrangement uses TRBV4-1 and TRBJ2-3; 7 bases are a match to TRBD2. Germline V gene lookup returns CDR1 MGHRA and CDR2 YSYEKL. V gave up 9 bases and J gave up 3 bases; unmatched junction bases: 6. The CDR3 length is 13 residues.

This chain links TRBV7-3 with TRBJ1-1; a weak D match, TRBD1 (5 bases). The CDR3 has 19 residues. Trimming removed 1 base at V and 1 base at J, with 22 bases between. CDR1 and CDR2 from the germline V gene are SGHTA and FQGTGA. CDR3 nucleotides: TGTGCCAGCAGCTTAAGGGGAACCGGGACCCTGATAGGGAACACTGAAGCTTTCTTT. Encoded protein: CASSLRGTGTLIGNTEAFF. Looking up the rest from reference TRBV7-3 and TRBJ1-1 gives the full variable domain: GAGVSQTPSNKVTEKGKYVELRCDPISGHTALYWYRQSLGQGPEFLIYFQGTGAADDSGLPNDRFFAVRPEGSVSTLKIQRTERGDSAVYLCASSLRGTGTLIGNTEAFFGQGTRLTVV.

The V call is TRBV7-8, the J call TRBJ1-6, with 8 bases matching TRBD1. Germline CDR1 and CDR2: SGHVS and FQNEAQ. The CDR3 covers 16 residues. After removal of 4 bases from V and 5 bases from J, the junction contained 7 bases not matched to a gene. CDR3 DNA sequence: TGTGCCAGCAGCTCTTACGGGACAGGACATAATTCACCCCTCCACTTT. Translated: CASSSYGTGHNSPLHF.

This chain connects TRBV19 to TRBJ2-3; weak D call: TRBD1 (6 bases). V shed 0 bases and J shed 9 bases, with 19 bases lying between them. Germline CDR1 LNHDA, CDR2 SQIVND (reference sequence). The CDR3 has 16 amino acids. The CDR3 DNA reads TGTGCCAGTAGTATAGAGAGGGGGACCGCTGTTTCCACGCAGTATTTT. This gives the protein CASSIERGTAVSTQYF.

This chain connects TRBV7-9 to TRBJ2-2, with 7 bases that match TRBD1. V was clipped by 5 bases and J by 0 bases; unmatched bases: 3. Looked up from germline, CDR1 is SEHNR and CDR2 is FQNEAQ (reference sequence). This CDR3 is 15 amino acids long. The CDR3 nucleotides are TGTGCCAGCAGCCAAACAGGGGCGAACACCGGGGAGCTGTTTTTT. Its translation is CASSQTGANTGELFF.

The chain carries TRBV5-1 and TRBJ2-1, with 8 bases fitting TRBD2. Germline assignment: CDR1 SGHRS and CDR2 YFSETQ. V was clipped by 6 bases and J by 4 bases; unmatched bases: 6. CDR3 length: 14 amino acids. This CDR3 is CASTLGGGYNEQFF. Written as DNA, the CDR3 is TGCGCCAGCACCCTCGGGGGGGGATACAATGAGCAGTTCTTC.

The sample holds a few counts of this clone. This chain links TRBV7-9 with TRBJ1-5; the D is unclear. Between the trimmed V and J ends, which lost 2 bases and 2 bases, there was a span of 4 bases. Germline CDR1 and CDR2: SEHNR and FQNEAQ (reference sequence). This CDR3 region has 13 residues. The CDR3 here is CASSLPGNQPQHF. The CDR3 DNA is TGTGCCAGCAGCTTACCCGGCAATCAGCCCCAGCATTTT.

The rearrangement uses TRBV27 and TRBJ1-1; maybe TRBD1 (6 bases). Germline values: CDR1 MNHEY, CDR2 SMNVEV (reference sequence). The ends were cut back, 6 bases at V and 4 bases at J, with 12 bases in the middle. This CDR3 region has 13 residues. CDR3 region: CASREQGPTEAFF. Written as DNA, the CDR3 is TGTGCCAGCAGGGAACAGGGCCCCACTGAAGCTTTCTTT.

CDR3: CASSELVPLAEAYEQYF. The CDR3 coding sequence is TGTGCCAGCAGTGAACTAGTCCCCCTAGCGGAGGCCTACGAGCAGTACTTC. The rearrangement uses TRBV2 and TRBJ2-7, with TRBD2 matching over 7 bases. The CDR3 length is 17 residues. Germline trimming cut 2 bases from V and 2 bases from J; bases unmatched to any gene: 12. Germline loops: CDR1 SNHLY, CDR2 FYNNEI. Drawing the rest from reference TRBV2 and TRBJ2-7, the complete variable domain is EPEVTQTPSHQVTQMGQEVILRCVPISNHLYFYWYRQILGQKVEFLVSFYNNEISEKSEIFDDQFSVERPDGSNFTLKIRSTKLEDSAMYFCASSELVPLAEAYEQYFGPGTRLTVT.